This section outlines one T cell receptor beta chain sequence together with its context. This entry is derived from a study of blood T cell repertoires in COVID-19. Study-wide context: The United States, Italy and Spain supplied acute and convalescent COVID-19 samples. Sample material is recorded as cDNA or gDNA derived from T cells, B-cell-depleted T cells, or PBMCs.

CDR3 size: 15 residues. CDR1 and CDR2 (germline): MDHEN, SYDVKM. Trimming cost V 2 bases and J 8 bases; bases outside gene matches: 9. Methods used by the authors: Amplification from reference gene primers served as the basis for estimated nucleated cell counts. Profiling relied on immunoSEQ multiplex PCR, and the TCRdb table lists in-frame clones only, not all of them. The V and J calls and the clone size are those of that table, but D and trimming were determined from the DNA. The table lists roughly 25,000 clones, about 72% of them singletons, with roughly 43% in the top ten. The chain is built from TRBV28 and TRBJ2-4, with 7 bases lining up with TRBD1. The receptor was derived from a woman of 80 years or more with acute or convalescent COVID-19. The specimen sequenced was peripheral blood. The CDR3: CASSLPGTVNYIQYF. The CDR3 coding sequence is TGTGCCAGCAGTTTACCTGGGACAGTGAACTACATTCAGTACTTC.